These 30 T cell receptor beta chains originate from one sample sequenced in a study of TIL therapy for anti-PD-1-resistant metastatic lung cancer. The libraries were made with immunoSEQ v3. Measured with immunoSEQ multiplex PCR; TCRdb has only the in-frame clones, and not every one. The table has around 33,000 clones, just under 75% seen once. Time point of the sample: pre-treatment sample, taken before nivolumab and TIL therapy. The sample consisted of blood, taken at baseline. The receptors come from a woman aged 30-85 years with non-small cell lung cancer.

This clone has more than one count but fewer than ten. This chain joins TRBV29-1 and TRBJ1-3; the D is unclear. Germline loops: CDR1 SQVTM, CDR2 ANQGSEA. This CDR3 comprises 14 residues. The ends were cut back, 1 base at V and 6 bases at J, with 13 bases in the middle. This chain's CDR3 is CSVEGGLAKNTIYF. The DNA of the CDR3 is TGCAGCGTTGAAGGGGGATTGGCGAAAAACACCATATATTTT.

The table lists this clone with a few counts. V and J are TRBV27 and TRBJ2-7; no clear D gene. V dropped 4 bases and J dropped 7 bases, with 14 bases sitting between them. Per the germline V gene, CDR1 is MNHEY and CDR2 is SMNVEV (reference sequence). The CDR3 totals 13 residues. The CDR3 loop reads CASSSSGRWEQYF. CDR3 DNA: TGTGCCAGCAGTTCCTCCGGGCGGTGGGAGCAGTACTTC.

This chain links TRBV5-6 with TRBJ1-5; TRBD1 is a possible D gene (6 bases). Trimming took off 2 bases at V and 6 bases at J, with 12 bases between the two ends. The CDR3 consists of 14 residues. CDR1 and CDR2 (germline): SGHDT, YYEEEE. The CDR3 sequence: CASSFRGAGQPQHF. In DNA, the CDR3 is TGTGCCAGCAGCTTTCGGGGGGCCGGTCAGCCCCAGCATTTT.

This rearrangement joins TRBV4-1 to TRBJ2-3, with D perhaps matching TRBD2 (5 bases). Germline V lookup: CDR1 MGHRA, CDR2 YSYEKL. V was clipped by 3 bases and J by 0 bases, with 13 bases between them. The CDR3 extends over 16 amino acids. The CDR3 protein is CASSHGGWPSTDTQYF. DNA of the CDR3: TGCGCCAGCAGCCACGGCGGGTGGCCTAGCACAGATACGCAGTATTTT.

This clone was counted a single time. This rearrangement joins TRBV6-5 to TRBJ1-3, with no clear D. The CDR3 is 13 amino acids. Germline CDR1 is MNHEY and CDR2 is SVGAGI. Trimming left V 7 bases short and J 3 bases short, with 10 bases between. This CDR3 is CASTPSGGNTIYF. As DNA, the CDR3 is TGTGCCAGCACTCCCTCGGGTGGAAACACCATATATTTT.

This chain joins TRBV2 and TRBJ2-3; 7 bases match TRBD1. The germline V gene encodes CDR1 SNHLY and CDR2 FYNNEI. The trim removed 4 bases at V and 6 bases at J, leaving 7 bases unmatched. This CDR3 comprises 14 residues. The CDR3: CASSAGGFLDTQYF. The CDR3 coding sequence is TGTGCCAGCAGTGCAGGGGGTTTTCTGGATACGCAGTATTTT.

This clone has a single count. The V call is TRBV5-6, the J call TRBJ1-2; no clear D gene. The V gene's germline CDR1 is SGHDT and CDR2 YYEEEE. This CDR3 has 13 amino acids. The germline V and J ends were trimmed by 2 bases and 2 bases, with 7 bases remaining between them. CDR3 sequence reads: CASSFDNNYGYTF. For the CDR3, the DNA is TGTGCCAGCAGCTTTGACAACAACTATGGCTACACCTTC.

This chain joins TRBV9 and TRBJ2-1, with 7 bases matching TRBD2. Germline V gene sequence: CDR1 SGDLS, CDR2 YYNGEE. The CDR3 totals 13 residues. The J segment lost 8 bases and the V segment lost 3 bases, leaving 5 bases of the junction unmatched. CDR3 residues: CASSARLAYEQFF. For the CDR3, the DNA is TGTGCCAGCAGCGCCCGACTAGCCTATGAGCAGTTCTTC.

The chain uses TRBV2 and TRBJ2-3; 8 positions match TRBD2. CDR1 is SNHLY, CDR2 FYNNEI, per germline. Germline trimming cut 6 bases from V and 4 bases from J; bases unmatched to any gene: 12. The CDR3 extends over 16 amino acids. Here the CDR3 reads CASRLGRAGPADTQYF. CDR3 DNA: TGTGCCAGCAGGCTCGGGAGGGCCGGGCCCGCAGATACGCAGTATTTT.

This clone was recorded only once. The V call is TRBV7-8, the J call TRBJ2-2; possibly TRBD2 for D (7 bases). CDR1 and CDR2 (germline): SGHVS, FQNEAQ. Deletions cut 0 bases from V and 5 bases from J, with 16 bases between. The CDR3 totals 17 residues. CDR3 sequence reads: CASSLAPGGAGTGELFF. Written as DNA, the CDR3 is TGTGCCAGCAGCTTAGCGCCGGGGGGCGCAGGGACCGGGGAGCTGTTTTTT.

The chain joins TRBV30 to TRBJ2-5; no clear D. V was trimmed by 3 bases and J by 3 bases, leaving 5 bases between them. This CDR3 has 11 residues. Germline loops: CDR1 GTSNPN, CDR2 SVGIG (reference sequence). The CDR3 reads CAWRQEETQYF. The CDR3 bases are TGTGCCTGGAGGCAGGAAGAGACCCAGTACTTC. Complete variable domain (other parts from reference TRBV30 and TRBJ2-5): SQTIHQWPATLVQPVGSPLSLECTVEGTSNPNLYWYRQAAGRGLQLLFYSVGIGQISSEVPQNLSASRPQDRQFILSSKKLLLSDSGFYLCAWRQEETQYFGPGTRLLVL.

The chain recombines TRBV7-9 with TRBJ2-7; the D is unclear. With 3 bases removed from V and 3 bases from J, the gap between germline ends came to 18 bases. This CDR3 has 16 amino acids. Germline loops: CDR1 SEHNR, CDR2 FQNEAQ (reference sequence). CDR3 coding DNA: TGTGCCAGCAGCTTTAGGTCGTCAGCGCCGTACTACGAGCAGTACTTC. Translated, it gives CASSFRSSAPYYEQYF. Variable domain in full (rest from reference TRBV7-9 and TRBJ2-7): DTGVSQNPRHKITKRGQNVTFRCDPISEHNRLYWYRQTLGQGPEFLTYFQNEAQLEKSRLLSDRFSAERPKGSFSTLEIQRTEQGDSAMYLCASSFRSSAPYYEQYFGPGTRLTVT.

The chain uses TRBV7-6 and TRBJ2-3, with D maybe TRBD2 (6 bases). Germline CDR1 and CDR2: SGHVS and FNYEAQ. V was clipped by 4 bases and J by 6 bases, with 14 bases between them. This CDR3 spans 14 amino acids. For the CDR3, the DNA is TGTGCCAGCAGCTCCGGGACTGGTGGCGATACGCAGTATTTT. This codes for CASSSGTGGDTQYF.

The rearrangement uses TRBV27 and TRBJ2-3, with 8 bases lining up with TRBD1. V lost 5 bases, J lost 2 bases, and 6 bases stayed unmatched. This CDR3 comprises 15 residues. Germline lookup yields CDR1 MNHEY and CDR2 SMNVEV (reference sequence). CDR3 nucleotide sequence: TGTGCCAGCAGTATGACAGGGGTAACCACAGATACGCAGTATTTT. This codes for CASSMTGVTTDTQYF.

Only a few counts were recorded for this clone. The V gene is TRBV19, the J gene TRBJ1-3, with TRBD1 as a possible D gene (6 bases). The ends were cut back, 9 bases at V and 4 bases at J, with 19 bases in the middle. The CDR3 extends over 15 amino acids. The germline V gene encodes CDR1 LNHDA and CDR2 SQIVND (reference sequence). CDR3 in DNA: TGTGCCAGCCGTCGAGGGGGACGGACCGGAAACACCATATATTTT. Its protein product is CASRRGGRTGNTIYF. The complete variable domain, with remaining parts taken from reference TRBV19 and TRBJ1-3, reads DGGITQSPKYLFRKEGQNVTLSCEQNLNHDAMYWYRQDPGQGLRLIYYSQIVNDFQKGDIAEGYSVSREKKESFPLTVTSAQKNPTAFYLCASRRGGRTGNTIYFGEGSWLTVV.

V is TRBV10-2 and J is TRBJ2-2; TRBD2 is a possible D gene (6 bases). V was trimmed by 10 bases and J by 4 bases, leaving 13 bases between them. Per germline, CDR1 WSHSY and CDR2 SAAADI. CDR3 length equals 13 residues. CDR3 residues: CATARDSTGELFF. The CDR3 DNA follows: TGCGCCACAGCCCGGGACTCCACCGGGGAGCTGTTTTTT.

The V call is TRBV2, the J call TRBJ1-3; D might be TRBD1 (5 bases). Trimming shortened V by 2 bases and J by 4 bases, and 15 bases separated the two germline ends. The CDR3 extends over 16 amino acids. Germline values: CDR1 SNHLY, CDR2 FYNNEI. The DNA of the CDR3 is TGTGCCAGCAGTGAAATCTCGTTTGGGGCGGGAAACACCATATATTTT. Its protein is CASSEISFGAGNTIYF.

V usage is TRBV5-1 and J usage is TRBJ1-5; D might be TRBD1 (5 bases). CDR3 size: 16 residues. The germline V gene encodes CDR1 SGHRS and CDR2 YFSETQ. Trimming left V 4 bases short and J 0 bases short, with 14 bases between. CDR3 nucleotides: TGCGCCAGCAGCATGGGACCGCCTAATAGCAATCAGCCCCAGCATTTT. Translation: CASSMGPPNSNQPQHF.

A few counts support this clone. The chain recombines TRBV21-1 with TRBJ2-1; TRBD2 was called by the table and not checked on the DNA. TRBV21-1 is flagged as a pseudogene. There are 13 residues in the CDR3. The CDR3 protein is CASSNASEEEQFF. CDR3 coding DNA: TGTGCCAGCAGCAATGCCTCGGAGGAGGAGCAGTTCTTC.

This clone was seen a few times. J is TRBJ2-7 and V is TRBV15; D is possibly TRBD2 (5 bases). This CDR3 comprises 13 residues. Trimming removed 5 bases from V and 2 bases from J, with 10 bases in between. CDR1 and CDR2 (germline): LNHNV, YYDKDF (reference sequence). The CDR3 is CATSRDLTYEQYF. The CDR3 bases are TGTGCCACCAGCCGGGATTTAACCTACGAGCAGTACTTC.

This clone occurred a few times. The genes are TRBV9 and TRBJ1-2; D is ambiguous. The CDR3 covers 15 residues. The V and J ends lost 0 bases and 5 bases respectively, with 14 bases between them. Germline assignment: CDR1 SGDLS and CDR2 YYNGEE. The CDR3 spells CASSVGEGMTYGYTF. Here the CDR3 DNA reads TGTGCCAGCAGCGTAGGGGAGGGAATGACTTATGGCTACACCTTC.

V gene TRBV19 combines with J gene TRBJ2-7, with D hard to call. The CDR3 is made up of 13 amino acids. With 1 base removed from V and 6 bases from J, the gap between germline ends came to 10 bases. The germline CDR1 and CDR2 sequences are LNHDA and SQIVND (reference sequence). CDR3 in amino acids: CASSIAVPGEQYF. CDR3 nucleotide sequence: TGTGCCAGTAGTATAGCGGTCCCCGGCGAGCAGTACTTC.

This clone appeared a single time. J is TRBJ2-1 and V is TRBV7-2, with 7 bases lining up with TRBD2. The CDR3 extends over 17 amino acids. The junction had 19 bases not matched to a gene; V was cut back by 5 bases and J by 9 bases. Germline V gene sequence: CDR1 SGHTA, CDR2 FQGNSA. CDR3 nucleotide sequence: TGTGCCAGCAGCCGGAACGGAGGACTAGGGAAGGAGGTTGAGCAGTTCTTC. Translation: CASSRNGGLGKEVEQFF.

The sample holds one count of this clone. The chain couples TRBV5-6 to TRBJ1-2; D unclear. The germline CDR1 and CDR2 sequences are SGHDT and YYEEEE. The CDR3 has 13 amino acids. Trimming removed 4 bases from V and 0 bases from J, with 7 bases in between. CDR3 region: CASSDRTNYGYTF. For the CDR3, the DNA is TGTGCCAGCAGCGATAGGACTAACTATGGCTACACCTTC.

The chain carries TRBV10-3 and TRBJ2-6; D gene unclear. CDR3 length: 15 amino acids. V lost 9 bases and J lost 4, with 16 bases in between. CDR1 and CDR2 (germline): ENHRY, SYGVKD. The CDR3 sequence is CAIGPYQTGANVLTF. DNA of the CDR3: TGTGCCATAGGGCCATACCAAACAGGGGCCAACGTCCTGACTTTC.

This clone has more than one count but fewer than ten. The CDR3, as DNA: TGTGCCAGCAGTTACTCAGGGGACTACTACGAGCAGTACTTC. Translation: CASSYSGDYYEQYF. V is TRBV6-5 and J is TRBJ2-7, with 7 bases lining up with TRBD2. The V and J ends lost 0 bases and 3 bases, in that order; junction bases with no gene match: 2. The CDR3 loop spans 14 amino acids. Germline V gene sequence: CDR1 MNHEY, CDR2 SVGAGI.

The chain carries TRBV7-8 and TRBJ2-2, with D hard to call. Trimming took off 2 bases at V and 1 base at J, with 8 bases between the two ends. The CDR3 runs 15 residues. The germline V gene encodes CDR1 SGHVS and CDR2 FQNEAQ. The CDR3 reads CASSLRPRNTGELFF. CDR3 nucleotides: TGTGCCAGCAGCTTACGGCCCAGGAACACCGGGGAGCTGTTTTTT.

The V call is TRBV30, the J call TRBJ1-2, with 8 positions matching TRBD1. CDR1 GTSNPN and CDR2 SVGIG come from the germline V gene (reference sequence). The CDR3 spans 14 residues. J lost 7 bases, V lost 1 base, and 8 bases had no gene match. The CDR3 region has the DNA TGTGCCTGGAGTGCGGACAGGGAGGTGCGTGGCTACACCTTC. It yields the protein CAWSADREVRGYTF.

This clone was seen a handful of times. The chain recombines TRBV7-9 with TRBJ1-2; D gene ambiguous. The CDR3 spans 13 residues. With 5 bases removed from V and 1 base from J, the gap between germline ends came to 8 bases. Germline V gene lookup returns CDR1 SEHNR and CDR2 FQNEAQ (reference sequence). CDR3 bases: TGTGCCAGCAGCCCCGACGGTAACTATGGCTACACCTTC. It codes for CASSPDGNYGYTF.

This clone was seen a few times. The chain links TRBV28 to TRBJ2-7; TRBD1 agrees at 8 bases. The length of the CDR3 is 15 residues. The junction had 9 bases not matched to a gene; V was cut back by 3 bases and J by 5 bases. CDR1 and CDR2 (germline): MDHEN, SYDVKM. The CDR3 sequence: CASSFSGQGRHEQYF. As DNA, the CDR3 is TGTGCCAGCAGTTTCTCAGGACAGGGTCGACACGAGCAGTACTTC. The whole variable domain, remainder taken from reference TRBV28 and TRBJ2-7, is DVKVTQSSRYLVKRTGEKVFLECVQDMDHENMFWYRQDPGLGLRLIYFSYDVKMKEKGDIPEGYSVSREKKERFSLILESASTNQTSMYLCASSFSGQGRHEQYFGPGTRLTVT.